This entry lists 24 T cell receptor beta chains sequenced from one sample in a study of T cells after yellow fever vaccination. TCRdb re-derived calls from the 5' RACE reads in MiXCR, one entry per CDR3 protein. The table has tens of thousands of distinct CDR3 sequences, roughly 8% seen once. The sample consisted of CD8+ T cells sorted from PBMCs, taken on the day of the yellow fever booster vaccination. The receptors derive from a man aged 30 to 39 who received the YFV17D yellow fever vaccine.

The chain couples TRBV7-6 to TRBJ1-1; D not resolved. The CDR3 extends over 13 amino acids. The V gene lost 5 bases and the J gene lost 3 bases, with 10 bases spanning the gap. Germline loops: CDR1 SGHVS, CDR2 FNYEAQ. CDR3 sequence reads: CASSALIDTEAFF. For the CDR3, the DNA is TGTGCCAGCAGCGCGCTGATCGACACTGAAGCTTTCTTT. Complete variable domain (other parts from reference TRBV7-6 and TRBJ1-1): GAGVSQSPRYKVTKRGQDVALRCDPISGHVSLYWYRQALGQGPEFLTYFNYEAQQDKSGLPNDRFSAERPEGSISTLTIQRTEQRDSAMYRCASSALIDTEAFFGQGTRLTVV.

This clonotype was seen a few times. This sequence joins TRBV5-1 and TRBJ2-1; 14 nucleotides match TRBD2. The V and J ends lost 4 bases and 5 bases, in that order; junction bases with no gene match: 5. CDR1 is SGHRS and CDR2 is YFSETQ in the germline V gene. The CDR3 runs to 16 residues. DNA of the CDR3: TGCGCCAGCAGCCAGGGGACTAGCGGGAGCCACAATGAGCAGTTCTTC. It specifies CASSQGTSGSHNEQFF.

This sequence joins TRBV29-1 and TRBJ2-7; D not certain. Deletions cut 4 bases from V and 1 base from J, with 8 bases between. Germline lookup yields CDR1 SQVTM and CDR2 ANQGSEA. The length of the CDR3 is 12 residues. This chain's CDR3 is CSVAVMSYEQYF. CDR3 DNA: TGCAGCGTTGCCGTCATGTCCTACGAGCAGTACTTC.

This clonotype was found a few times. V usage is TRBV6-1 and J usage is TRBJ2-5, with TRBD1 matching 9 bases. Looked up from germline, CDR1 is MNHNS and CDR2 is SASEGT. J gave up 7 bases and V 7 bases, and 7 bases lay outside the gene matches. The CDR3 contains 13 residues. The CDR3 reads CASNPGQGWTQYF. The CDR3 nucleotides are TGTGCCAGCAACCCCGGACAGGGGTGGACCCAGTACTTC.

The rearrangement uses TRBV24-1 and TRBJ2-2, with 7 bases that match TRBD2. The CDR3 is 15 residues long. Germline trimming cut 7 bases from V and 0 bases from J; bases unmatched to any gene: 4. CDR1 is KGHDR, CDR2 SFDVKD, per germline. CDR3 residues: CATSPSGANTGELFF. CDR3 coding DNA: TGTGCCACCAGCCCCAGCGGGGCGAACACCGGGGAGCTGTTTTTT.

This rearrangement joins TRBV7-3 to TRBJ2-5; no definite D call. Deletions cut 5 bases from V and 2 bases from J, with 9 bases between. Germline values: CDR1 SGHTA, CDR2 FQGTGA. The CDR3 has 13 amino acids. The CDR3 DNA reads TGTGCCAGCAGCCCTCCCTCACAAGAGACCCAGTACTTC. The encoded protein is CASSPPSQETQYF.

The chain joins TRBV13 to TRBJ2-2; D remains unclear. This CDR3 is built from 11 residues. Germline CDR1 is PRHDT and CDR2 is FYEKMQ (reference sequence). The V and J ends lost 0 bases and 11 bases respectively, with 4 bases between them. CDR3 residues: CASSLGPELFF. DNA for the CDR3: TGTGCCAGCAGCTTAGGCCCCGAGCTGTTTTTT.

The chain combines TRBV11-2 with TRBJ2-1; no reliable D call. V was shortened by 1 base and J by 5 bases, with 6 bases between the two germline ends. The length of the CDR3 is 13 residues. The germline gives CDR1 SGHAT, CDR2 FQNNGV. The CDR3 loop reads CASSLGLNNEQFF. The CDR3 DNA is TGTGCCAGCAGCTTAGGCCTTAACAATGAGCAGTTCTTC.

The CDR3, as DNA: TGCGCCAGCAGCCAAGATTGGGCAGGCAGCTCCTACGAGCAGTACTTC. Translation: CASSQDWAGSSYEQYF. The V call is TRBV4-1, the J call TRBJ2-7; D unresolved. The CDR3 is 16 residues long. Trimming took 0 bases from V and 0 from J, leaving 12 bases between them. Germline V gives CDR1 MGHRA, CDR2 YSYEKL.

The V and J genes are TRBV4-3 and TRBJ2-7, with TRBD1 as a possible D gene (5 bases). The V gene lost 0 bases and the J gene lost 3 bases, with 12 bases spanning the gap. This CDR3 is built from 15 residues. Looked up from germline, CDR1 is LGHNA and CDR2 is YSLEER. This CDR3 reads CASSQDWQGIYEQYF. CDR3 sequence (DNA): TGCGCCAGCAGCCAAGATTGGCAGGGAATCTACGAGCAGTACTTC.

This clonotype was counted a few times. Written as DNA, the CDR3 is TGTGCCAGCACCCACGGGGAACTAGCGGGGTCCTACGAGCAGTACTTC. It is translated as CASTHGELAGSYEQYF. The genes are TRBV6-1 and TRBJ2-7; TRBD2 agrees at 10 bases. J gave up 1 base and V 7 bases, and 10 bases lay outside the gene matches. The CDR3 has 16 residues. In germline, CDR1 is MNHNS, CDR2 SASEGT.

Turning to this clonotype: At one of its ends the junction is not consistent with the germline gene, which may arise from a read error. The gene calls are TRBV7-2 and TRBJ2-1; TRBD2 matches at 12 bases. The CDR3 covers 15 residues. Germline CDR1 reads SGHTA; CDR2 reads FQGNSA. CDR3 DNA: TGTGCCAGCAGCCTAGCGGGAGGGCCTAGCAATGAGCAGTTCTTC. As protein: CASSLAGGPSNEQFF.

This clonotype has a count of ten or more. This chain joins TRBV7-8 and TRBJ2-6, with 7 bases matching TRBD1. The CDR3 spans 17 residues. The germline CDR1 and CDR2 sequences are SGHVS and FQNEAQ. J was trimmed by 0 bases and V by 5 bases; bases with no gene match: 7. The DNA for the CDR3 is TGTGCCAGCAGCCTACTGACAGGGCCCTCTGGGGCCAACGTCCTGACTTTC. Amino acid sequence: CASSLLTGPSGANVLTF.

This clonotype showed up just a few times. The chain joins TRBV7-8 to TRBJ2-7, with TRBD2 as a possible D gene (5 bases). CDR1 is SGHVS, CDR2 FQNEAQ, per germline. The CDR3 is 14 residues long. V was trimmed by 0 bases and J by 4 bases, leaving 10 bases between them. The CDR3 nucleotides are TGTGCCAGCAGCTTAGCGGGAGATGGGTACGAGCAGTACTTC. Its translation is CASSLAGDGYEQYF.

The chain has TRBV7-9 and TRBJ2-5, with D possibly called TRBD1 or TRBD2 (5 bases each). CDR1 and CDR2 from the germline V gene are SEHNR and FQNEAQ (reference sequence). V was trimmed by 4 bases and J by 1 base, leaving 13 bases between them. The CDR3 spans 15 residues. CDR3 nucleotides: TGTGCCAGCAGCTCTAACATTGGGGGCCAAGAGACCCAGTACTTC. Its translation: CASSSNIGGQETQYF.

J is TRBJ1-1 and V is TRBV12-3 or TRBV12-4; D may be TRBD1 (5 bases). The CDR3 is 12 residues long. V lost 8 bases, J lost 2 bases, and 9 bases lay in between. CDR3 sequence reads: CASQGYNTEAFF. Here the CDR3 DNA reads TGTGCCAGCCAGGGCTACAACACTGAAGCTTTCTTT.

This chain links TRBV14 with TRBJ2-6; no definite D call. This CDR3 is 15 amino acids long. In germline, CDR1 is SGHDN, CDR2 FVKESK. The V gene lost 4 bases and the J gene lost 2 bases, with 9 bases spanning the gap. The CDR3 sequence is CASSRWGTGANVLTF. The CDR3 DNA sequence: TGTGCCAGCAGCCGTTGGGGAACTGGGGCCAACGTCCTGACTTTC.

This clonotype came up many times. J is TRBJ2-7 and V is TRBV7-9, with D tentatively TRBD1 (6 bases). The CDR3 length is 13 residues. CDR1 SEHNR and CDR2 FQNEAQ come from the germline V gene (reference sequence). V was shortened by 4 bases and J by 9 bases, with 16 bases between the two germline ends. The CDR3 loop is CASSSGHPLGQYF. The CDR3 DNA follows: TGTGCCAGCAGCTCGGGACACCCACTCGGGCAGTACTTC.

This clonotype was observed many times. CDR3 DNA: TGCGCCAGCAGCCAATCGGGGGGAAGAAGCACAGATACGCAGTATTTT. The encoded protein is CASSQSGGRSTDTQYF. The rearrangement joins TRBV4-1 to TRBJ2-3, with TRBD2 identical over 7 bases. The CDR3 has 16 residues. V lost 2 bases, J lost 0 bases, and 5 bases stayed unmatched. CDR1 is MGHRA, CDR2 YSYEKL, per germline.

This clonotype has just a few counts. V usage is TRBV20-1 and J usage is TRBJ2-7, with D possibly TRBD2 on 5 matching bases. This CDR3 comprises 16 residues. The germline V and J ends were trimmed by 0 bases and 3 bases, with 18 bases remaining between them. Germline V CDR1 and CDR2: DFQATT, SNEGSKA (reference sequence). The CDR3 spells CSARDTSREEYYEQYF. The CDR3 nucleotides are TGCAGTGCTAGAGATACTTCACGGGAAGAATACTACGAGCAGTACTTC.

This clonotype has only a few counts. This CDR3 is CASSQGGWTEAFF. CDR3 bases: TGCGCCAGCAGCCAGGGTGGGTGGACTGAAGCTTTCTTT. This chain uses TRBV4-3 with TRBJ1-1; D remains unclear. Germline CDR1 reads LGHNA; CDR2 reads YSLEER. There are 13 residues in the CDR3. Trimming cost V 3 bases and J 5 bases, with 10 bases left between them.

This clonotype was detected ten times or more. The CDR3 bases are TGTGCCAGCAGTCGATCTAGCGGGGACTACAATGAGCAGTTCTTC. Protein sequence: CASSRSSGDYNEQFF. This chain links TRBV6-1 with TRBJ2-1; 9 bases agree with TRBD2. The CDR3 runs to 15 residues. J lost 3 bases, V lost 5 bases, and 5 bases had no gene match. Germline lookup yields CDR1 MNHNS and CDR2 SASEGT.

This clonotype was picked up a small number of times. The chain links TRBV24-1 to TRBJ2-1; 7 nucleotides agree with TRBD1. V was pared by 4 bases and J by 4 bases, with 3 bases of the junction left unmatched. The CDR3 is made up of 14 amino acids. CDR1 is KGHDR, CDR2 SFDVKD, per germline. The CDR3 DNA sequence: TGTGCCACCAGTGACCCGACAGGGTACAATGAGCAGTTCTTC. Residues: CATSDPTGYNEQFF.

The chain carries TRBV27 and TRBJ1-1; D possibly corresponds to TRBD1 (5 bases). V dropped 2 bases and J dropped 6 bases, with 19 bases sitting between them. CDR3 size: 16 residues. Germline V lookup: CDR1 MNHEY, CDR2 SMNVEV (reference sequence). CDR3 bases: TGTGCCAGCAGTTTAGGCGGAGGGGCCGCCAGCGCTGAAGCTTTCTTT. Protein sequence: CASSLGGGAASAEAFF.